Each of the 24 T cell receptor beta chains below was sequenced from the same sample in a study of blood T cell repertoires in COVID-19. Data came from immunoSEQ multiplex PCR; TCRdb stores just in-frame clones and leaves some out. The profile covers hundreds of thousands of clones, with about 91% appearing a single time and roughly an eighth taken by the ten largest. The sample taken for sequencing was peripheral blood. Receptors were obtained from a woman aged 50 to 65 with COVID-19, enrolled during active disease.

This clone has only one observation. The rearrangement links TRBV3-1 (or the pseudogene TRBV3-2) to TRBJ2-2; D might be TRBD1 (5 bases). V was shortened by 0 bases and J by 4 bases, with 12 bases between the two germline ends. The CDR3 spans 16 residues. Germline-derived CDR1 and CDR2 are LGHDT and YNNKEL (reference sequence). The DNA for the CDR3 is TGTGCCAGCAGCCAAGATGTCAGCAGGGCCACCGGGGAGCTGTTTTTT. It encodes CASSQDVSRATGELFF.

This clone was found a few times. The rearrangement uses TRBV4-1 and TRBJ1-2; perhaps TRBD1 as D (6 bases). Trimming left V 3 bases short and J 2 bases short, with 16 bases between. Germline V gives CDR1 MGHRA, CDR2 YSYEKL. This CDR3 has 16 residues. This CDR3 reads CASSQSQGILNYGYTF. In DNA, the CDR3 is TGCGCCAGCAGCCAGAGTCAGGGGATTCTAAACTATGGCTACACCTTC.

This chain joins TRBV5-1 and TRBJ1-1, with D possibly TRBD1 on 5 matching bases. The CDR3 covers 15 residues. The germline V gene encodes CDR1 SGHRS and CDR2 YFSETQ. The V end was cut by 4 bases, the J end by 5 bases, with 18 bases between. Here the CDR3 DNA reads TGCGCCAGCAGCACTACCCGAGATAGGGGTACTGAAGCTTTCTTT. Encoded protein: CASSTTRDRGTEAFF.

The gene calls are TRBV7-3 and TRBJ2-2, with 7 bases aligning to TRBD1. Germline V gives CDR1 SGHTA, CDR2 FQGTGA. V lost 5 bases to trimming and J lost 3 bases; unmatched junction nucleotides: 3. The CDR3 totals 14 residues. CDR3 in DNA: TGTGCCAGCAGCCCCGACAGGGACACCGGGGAGCTGTTTTTT. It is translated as CASSPDRDTGELFF.

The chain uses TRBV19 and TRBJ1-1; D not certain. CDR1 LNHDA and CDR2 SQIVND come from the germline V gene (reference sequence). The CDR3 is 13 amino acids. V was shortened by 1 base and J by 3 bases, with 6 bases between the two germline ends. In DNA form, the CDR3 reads TGTGCCAGTAGTATAGTGCTAGACACTGAAGCTTTCTTT. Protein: CASSIVLDTEAFF. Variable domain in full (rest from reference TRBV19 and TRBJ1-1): DGGITQSPKYLFRKEGQNVTLSCEQNLNHDAMYWYRQDPGQGLRLIYYSQIVNDFQKGDIAEGYSVSREKKESFPLTVTSAQKNPTAFYLCASSIVLDTEAFFGQGTRLTVV.

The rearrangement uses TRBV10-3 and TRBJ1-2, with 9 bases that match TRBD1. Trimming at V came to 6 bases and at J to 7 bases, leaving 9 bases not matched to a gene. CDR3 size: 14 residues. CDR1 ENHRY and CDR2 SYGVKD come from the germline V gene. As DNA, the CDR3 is TGTGCCATCAGGAGGACAGGGGAAGTTGGTGGCTACACCTTC. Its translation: CAIRRTGEVGGYTF.

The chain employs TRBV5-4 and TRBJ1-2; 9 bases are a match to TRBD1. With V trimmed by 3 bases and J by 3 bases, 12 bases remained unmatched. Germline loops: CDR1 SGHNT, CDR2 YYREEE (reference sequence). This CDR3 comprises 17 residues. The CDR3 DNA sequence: TGTGCCAGCAGCTCGCCGCGACAGGGGGGATGGGACTATGGCTACACCTTC. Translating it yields CASSSPRQGGWDYGYTF.

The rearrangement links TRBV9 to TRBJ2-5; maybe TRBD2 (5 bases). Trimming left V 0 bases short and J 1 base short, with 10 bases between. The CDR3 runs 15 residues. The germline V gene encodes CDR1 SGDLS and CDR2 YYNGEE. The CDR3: CASSVGGFSQETQYF. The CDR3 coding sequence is TGTGCCAGCAGCGTAGGCGGGTTCTCCCAAGAGACCCAGTACTTC.

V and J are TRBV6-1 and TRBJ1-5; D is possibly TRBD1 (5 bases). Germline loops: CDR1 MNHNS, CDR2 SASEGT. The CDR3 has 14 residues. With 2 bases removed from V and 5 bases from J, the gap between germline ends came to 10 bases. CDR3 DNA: TGTGCCAGCAGTGAATCCAGGGTGGATCAGCCCCAGCATTTT. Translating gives CASSESRVDQPQHF.

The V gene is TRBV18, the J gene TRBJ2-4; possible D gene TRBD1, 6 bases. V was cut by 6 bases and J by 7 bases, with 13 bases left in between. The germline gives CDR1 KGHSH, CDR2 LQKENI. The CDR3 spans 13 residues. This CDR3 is CASSPGQRNIQYF. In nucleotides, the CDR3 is TGTGCCAGCTCCCCGGGACAACGGAACATTCAGTACTTC.

The CDR3 reads CASSGRVAGELFF. The CDR3 nucleotides are TGTGCCAGCAGCGGCAGGGTAGCCGGGGAGCTGTTTTTT. J is TRBJ2-2 and V is TRBV7-9, with D perhaps matching TRBD1 (5 bases). The V gene lost 5 bases and the J gene lost 6 bases, with 10 bases spanning the gap. This CDR3 has 13 residues. Germline V lookup: CDR1 SEHNR, CDR2 FQNEAQ (reference sequence).

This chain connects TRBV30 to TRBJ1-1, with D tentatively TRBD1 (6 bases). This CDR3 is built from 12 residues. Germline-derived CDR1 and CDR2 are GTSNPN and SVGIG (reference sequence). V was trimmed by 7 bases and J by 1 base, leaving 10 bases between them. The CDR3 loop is CAFGQPNTEAFF. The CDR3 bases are TGTGCCTTCGGACAGCCGAACACTGAAGCTTTCTTT.

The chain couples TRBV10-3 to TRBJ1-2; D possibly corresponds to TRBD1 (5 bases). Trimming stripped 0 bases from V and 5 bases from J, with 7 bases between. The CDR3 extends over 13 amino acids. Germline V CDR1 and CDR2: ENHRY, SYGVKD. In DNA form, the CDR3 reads TGTGCCATCAGTGAGTCGTCAGGGTATGGCTACACCTTC. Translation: CAISESSGYGYTF.

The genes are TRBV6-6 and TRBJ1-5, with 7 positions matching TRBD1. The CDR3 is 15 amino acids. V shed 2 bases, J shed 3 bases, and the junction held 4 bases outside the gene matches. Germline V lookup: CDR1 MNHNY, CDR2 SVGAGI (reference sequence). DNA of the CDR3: TGTGCCAGCAGTTACCGGGACAGATCCAATCAGCCCCAGCATTTT. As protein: CASSYRDRSNQPQHF.

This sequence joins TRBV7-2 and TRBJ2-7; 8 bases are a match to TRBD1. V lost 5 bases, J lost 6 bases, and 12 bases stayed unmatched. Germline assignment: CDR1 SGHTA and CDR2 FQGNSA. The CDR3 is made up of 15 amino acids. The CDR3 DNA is TGTGCCAGCAGCCTTCAGACAGGGGTTCAAGGCGAGCAGTACTTC. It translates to CASSLQTGVQGEQYF.

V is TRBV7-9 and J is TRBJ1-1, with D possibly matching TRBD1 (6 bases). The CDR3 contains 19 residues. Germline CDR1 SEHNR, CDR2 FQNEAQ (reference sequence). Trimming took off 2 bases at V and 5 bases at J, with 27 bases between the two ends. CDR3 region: CASSLMPSGVGVPGTEAFF. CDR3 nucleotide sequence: TGTGCCAGCAGCTTAATGCCTTCAGGGGTAGGAGTCCCGGGTACTGAAGCTTTCTTT. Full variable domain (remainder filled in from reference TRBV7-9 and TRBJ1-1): DTGVSQNPRHKITKRGQNVTFRCDPISEHNRLYWYRQTLGQGPEFLTYFQNEAQLEKSRLLSDRFSAERPKGSFSTLEIQRTEQGDSAMYLCASSLMPSGVGVPGTEAFFGQGTRLTVV.

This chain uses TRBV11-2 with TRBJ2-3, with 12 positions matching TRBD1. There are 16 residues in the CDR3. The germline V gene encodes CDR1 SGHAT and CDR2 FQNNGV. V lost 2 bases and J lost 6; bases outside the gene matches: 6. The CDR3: CASSLSWDRGQDTQYF. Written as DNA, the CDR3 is TGTGCCAGCAGCTTATCTTGGGACAGGGGGCAGGATACGCAGTATTTT.

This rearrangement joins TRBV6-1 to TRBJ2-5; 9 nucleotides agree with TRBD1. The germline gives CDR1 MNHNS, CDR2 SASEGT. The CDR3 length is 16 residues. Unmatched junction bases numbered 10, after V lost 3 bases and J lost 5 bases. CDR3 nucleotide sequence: TGTGCCAGCAGTGATTCGCTTACAGGGGGCGGGGAGACCCAGTACTTC. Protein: CASSDSLTGGGETQYF.

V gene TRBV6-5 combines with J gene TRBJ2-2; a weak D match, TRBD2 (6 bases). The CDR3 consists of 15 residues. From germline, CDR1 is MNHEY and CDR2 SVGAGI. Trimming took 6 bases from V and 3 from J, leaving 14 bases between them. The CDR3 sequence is CASRQRGLHTGELFF. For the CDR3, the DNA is TGTGCCAGCAGGCAACGGGGACTTCACACCGGGGAGCTGTTTTTT.

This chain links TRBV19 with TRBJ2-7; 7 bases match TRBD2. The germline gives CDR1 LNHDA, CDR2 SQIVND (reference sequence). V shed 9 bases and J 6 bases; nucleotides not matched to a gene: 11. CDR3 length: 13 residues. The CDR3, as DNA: TGTGCCAGGCAGCGGGGTAGATGTGGCGAGCAGTACTTC. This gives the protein CARQRGRCGEQYF.

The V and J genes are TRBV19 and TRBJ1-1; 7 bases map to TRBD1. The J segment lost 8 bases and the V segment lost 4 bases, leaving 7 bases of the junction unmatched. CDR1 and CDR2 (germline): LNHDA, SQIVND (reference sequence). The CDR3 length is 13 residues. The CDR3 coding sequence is TGTGCCAGTAGTACACGGACAGGTCCCGAAGCTTTCTTT. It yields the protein CASSTRTGPEAFF.

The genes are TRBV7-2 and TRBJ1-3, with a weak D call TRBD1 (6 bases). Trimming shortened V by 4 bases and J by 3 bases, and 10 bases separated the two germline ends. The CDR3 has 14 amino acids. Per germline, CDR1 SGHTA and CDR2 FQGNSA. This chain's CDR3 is CASSSQGSGNTIYF. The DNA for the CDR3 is TGTGCCAGCAGCTCCCAGGGGAGTGGAAACACCATATATTTT.

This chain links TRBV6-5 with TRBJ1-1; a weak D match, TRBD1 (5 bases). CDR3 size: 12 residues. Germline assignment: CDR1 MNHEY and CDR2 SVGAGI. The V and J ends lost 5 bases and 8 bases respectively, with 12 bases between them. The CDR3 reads CASSRQQDEAFF. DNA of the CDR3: TGTGCCAGCAGTCGACAACAGGACGAAGCTTTCTTT.

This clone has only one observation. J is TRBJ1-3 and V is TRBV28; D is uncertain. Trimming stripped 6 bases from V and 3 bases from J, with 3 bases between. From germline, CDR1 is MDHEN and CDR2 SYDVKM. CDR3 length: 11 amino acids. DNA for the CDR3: TGTGCCAGCAGCAGTGGAAACACCATATATTTT. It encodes CASSSGNTIYF.